The rows below give T cell receptor beta chains drawn from one sample of a study of blood T cell repertoires in COVID-19. Clones were read by immunoSEQ multiplex PCR, and TCRdb kept only the in-frame ones, dropping some. This sample has roughly 220,000 clones, with 80% to 90% found just once. The source material was peripheral blood. The receptors were gathered from a man older than 75 with acute or convalescent COVID-19. CDR3s leave out the opening cysteine and the closing phenylalanine or tryptophan. A D gene is named only where the DNA matches it firmly.

v_call,d_call,cdr3_aa
TRBV5-1,TRBD2,ASSLGGTSGNNEQF
TRBV27,TRBD2,ASSLGLLAGKTGELF
TRBV5-5,TRBD2,ASSLAGLAGGPRQETQY
TRBV19,TRBD2,ASSILASGSLADTQY
TRBV18,NA,ASSPPVSGNNEQF
TRBV5-1,TRBD1,ASSLGQGGGYT
TRBV27,NA,ASPSLSSYEQY
TRBV2,TRBD2,ASRASGRETQY
TRBV5-1,NA,ASRSQGYEQY
TRBV7-3,TRBD2,ASSRLAGAADTQY
TRBV10-3,NA,AISESSQGTQPQH
TRBV24-1,TRBD2,ATSERLAGTQETQY
TRBV6-2/TRBV6-3,TRBD1,ASSDRGAGGYT
TRBV29-1,NA,SVVVVQATDTQY
TRBV27,TRBD2,ASSSGASGTYNEQF
TRBV5-1,TRBD1,ASSFTGEETQY
TRBV6-2/TRBV6-3,NA,ASSYPGLLYGYT